Below are 21 T cell receptor beta chains sequenced from a single sample in a study of cytomegalovirus exposure and HLA in healthy donors (dated 2017 in TCRdb). The method was the immunoSEQ multiplex PCR assay. For the multiplex PCR, a mixture combining 60 forward primers for TCR Vbeta segments and 13 reverse primers for TCR Jbeta segments was used. TCRdb took over this immuneACCESS table, retaining in-frame rearrangements with V and J assigned. Such tables are incomplete; in checked studies, under half of the missing clones stem from an unresolved V gene, and the remainder is unexplained. This sample lists roughly 130,000 clones; 76% were detected once. Jointly, the top ten make up about 1.7% of the sample. The sequenced material came from PBMCs. These receptors all come from a man aged 40-55 years in good health and CMV-seronegative.

The genes are TRBV4-1 and TRBJ2-1; TRBD2 agrees at 9 bases. V was pared by 4 bases and J by 6 bases, with 4 bases of the junction left unmatched. Germline V gene sequence: CDR1 MGHRA, CDR2 YSYEKL. The length of the CDR3 is 14 residues. The CDR3 region has the DNA TGCGCCAGCAGCCTAGCGGGGGCGGGCAATGAGCAGTTCTTC. Translating gives CASSLAGAGNEQFF.

This clone has only a few counts. The V gene is TRBV18, the J gene TRBJ1-1; D ambiguous. CDR1 is KGHSH and CDR2 is LQKENI in the germline V gene. V was pared by 2 bases and J by 1 base, with 8 bases between. The CDR3 covers 14 residues. The CDR3 sequence is CASSPITANTEAFF. Written as DNA, the CDR3 is TGTGCCAGCTCACCAATAACAGCGAACACTGAAGCTTTCTTT.

V usage is TRBV5-1 and J usage is TRBJ2-3; 11 bases match TRBD2. The CDR3 sequence is 18 residues long. V was pared by 4 bases and J by 0 bases, with 10 bases of the junction left unmatched. CDR1 is SGHRS and CDR2 is YFSETQ in the germline V gene. CDR3 residues: CASSEGLAGGPSTDTQYF. The DNA of the CDR3 is TGCGCCAGCAGCGAAGGCTTAGCGGGAGGGCCTAGCACAGATACGCAGTATTTT.

V gene TRBV2 combines with J gene TRBJ2-1, with 9 bases identical to TRBD1. After removal of 4 bases from V and 2 bases from J, the junction contained 3 bases not matched to a gene. Germline CDR1 is SNHLY and CDR2 is FYNNEI. The CDR3 has 15 residues. CDR3 sequence reads: CASSGGQGAYNEQFF. The CDR3 DNA sequence: TGTGCCAGCAGTGGGGGACAGGGAGCCTACAATGAGCAGTTCTTC.

The V and J genes are TRBV23-1 and TRBJ1-2, with a possible D match to TRBD1 (6 bases). TRBV23-1 qualifies as an ORF whose function is uncertain. The length of the CDR3 is 19 residues. The ends were cut back, 2 bases at V and 8 bases at J, with 30 bases in the middle. The CDR3 region is CASSQAIGPTGPTSRGYTF. The CDR3 DNA follows: TGCGCCAGCAGTCAAGCGATTGGGCCCACAGGGCCTACTTCGAGGGGCTACACCTTC.

The chain combines TRBV6-6 with TRBJ1-1, with D possibly matching TRBD1 (5 bases). This CDR3 spans 13 amino acids. Germline V gene sequence: CDR1 MNHNY, CDR2 SVGAGI (reference sequence). V was shortened by 5 bases and J by 8 bases, with 15 bases between the two germline ends. CDR3 nucleotides: TGTGCCAGCAGTCGACCTAAGACAGACGAAGCTTTCTTT. Protein sequence: CASSRPKTDEAFF.

The V call is TRBV2, the J call TRBJ1-4; 10 bases map to TRBD1. The CDR3 covers 15 residues. The trim removed 6 bases at V and 3 bases at J, leaving 4 bases unmatched. Germline V lookup: CDR1 SNHLY, CDR2 FYNNEI. CDR3 in DNA: TGTGCCAGCAGAGGGGGGACAGGGGCTAATGAAAAACTGTTTTTT. Protein: CASRGGTGANEKLFF.

J is TRBJ2-3 and V is TRBV19; D remains ambiguous. Germline values: CDR1 LNHDA, CDR2 SQIVND (reference sequence). The CDR3 loop spans 15 amino acids. Trimming removed 4 bases from V and 1 base from J, with 12 bases in between. CDR3 coding DNA: TGTGCCAGTAGTACTCTGGAGCGAGGCACAGATACGCAGTATTTT. Translated: CASSTLERGTDTQYF.

This chain joins TRBV4-3 and TRBJ2-5, with D possibly TRBD2 on 6 matching bases. CDR3 size: 16 residues. The germline gives CDR1 LGHNA, CDR2 YSLEER. Trimming cost V 1 base and J 5 bases, with 17 bases left between them. This CDR3 is CASSQATGLGSETQYF. CDR3 coding DNA: TGCGCCAGCAGCCAAGCCACGGGACTTGGCTCCGAGACCCAGTACTTC.

The V and J genes are TRBV27 and TRBJ1-2; the D gene is possibly TRBD1 (5 bases). The CDR3 contains 17 residues. The ends were cut back, 0 bases at V and 8 bases at J, with 22 bases in the middle. Germline lookup yields CDR1 MNHEY and CDR2 SMNVEV (reference sequence). The DNA for the CDR3 is TGTGCCAGCAGTTTATCACGATTCGGGACCGCGGGAGGCGGCTACACCTTC. Translating it yields CASSLSRFGTAGGGYTF.

The V gene is TRBV28, the J gene TRBJ2-3; a weak D match, TRBD2 (6 bases). Trimming cost V 8 bases and J 7 bases, with 22 bases left between them. The CDR3 sequence is 15 residues long. Germline V gives CDR1 MDHEN, CDR2 SYDVKM. The CDR3 DNA reads TGTGCCAGCGCTCCGGCGTCTTGGGAGGCGAATACGCAGTATTTT. Its protein is CASAPASWEANTQYF.

This clone appeared a single time. The chain employs TRBV28 and TRBJ1-1, with TRBD1 matching 8 bases. The CDR3 has 15 residues. Unmatched junction bases numbered 8, after V lost 4 bases and J lost 4 bases. Germline V lookup: CDR1 MDHEN, CDR2 SYDVKM. This CDR3 is CASSSRGQGSTEAFF. CDR3 DNA sequence: TGTGCCAGCAGTTCACGCGGACAGGGAAGCACTGAAGCTTTCTTT.

V usage is TRBV30 and J usage is TRBJ1-5, with D unresolved. The CDR3 is made up of 18 amino acids. The germline V gene encodes CDR1 GTSNPN and CDR2 SVGIG (reference sequence). With 0 bases removed from V and 0 bases from J, the gap between germline ends came to 18 bases. CDR3 loop: CAWSVKSHNYDSNQPQHF. The CDR3 bases are TGTGCCTGGAGTGTTAAATCGCATAACTACGATAGCAATCAGCCCCAGCATTTT.

This clone was seen a handful of times. The rearrangement links TRBV6-6 to TRBJ2-7; tentative D call: TRBD2 (6 bases). The CDR3 spans 14 residues. Germline V gives CDR1 MNHNY, CDR2 SVGAGI (reference sequence). Trimming removed 0 bases at V and 2 bases at J, with 8 bases between. CDR3 protein: CASSYSSGPYEQYF. DNA for the CDR3: TGTGCCAGCAGTTACTCTAGCGGACCCTACGAGCAGTACTTC.

V usage is TRBV2 and J usage is TRBJ2-2, with TRBD2 matching 12 bases. This CDR3 is 17 amino acids long. Per germline, CDR1 SNHLY and CDR2 FYNNEI. The junction had 7 bases not matched to a gene; V was cut back by 4 bases and J by 4 bases. DNA for the CDR3: TGTGCCAGCAGTGCCCTAGCGGGAGGGCCAGCCACCGGGGAGCTGTTTTTT. Its protein is CASSALAGGPATGELFF.

This chain uses TRBV5-6 with TRBJ2-2, with unresolved D. V lost 4 bases, J lost 0 bases, and 13 bases lay in between. The length of the CDR3 is 16 residues. Per germline, CDR1 SGHDT and CDR2 YYEEEE. DNA for the CDR3: TGTGCCAGCAGCCAGCGCAAAGTCCCGAACACCGGGGAGCTGTTTTTT. The encoded protein is CASSQRKVPNTGELFF.

The rearrangement joins TRBV7-2 to TRBJ2-1; TRBD1 might be the D (6 bases). The CDR3 has 13 amino acids. The germline CDR1 and CDR2 sequences are SGHTA and FQGNSA. V was trimmed by 0 bases and J by 9 bases, leaving 9 bases between them. This CDR3 reads CASSLASDSEQFF. CDR3 DNA: TGTGCCAGCAGCTTAGCATCGGACAGTGAGCAGTTCTTC. The full variable domain, with the rest looked up from reference TRBV7-2 and TRBJ2-1, is GAGVSQSPSNKVTEKGKDVELRCDPISGHTALYWYRQSLGQGLEFLIYFQGNSAPDKSGLPSDRFSAERTGGSVSTLTIQRTQQEDSAVYLCASSLASDSEQFFGPGTRLTVL.

The chain couples TRBV15 to TRBJ2-2; possible D gene TRBD1, 5 bases. The CDR3 contains 14 residues. V was pared by 3 bases and J by 1 base, with 6 bases between. In germline, CDR1 is LNHNV, CDR2 YYDKDF (reference sequence). CDR3 loop: CATSRTENTGELFF. CDR3 coding DNA: TGTGCCACCAGCAGGACAGAGAACACCGGGGAGCTGTTTTTT.

The chain uses TRBV25-1 and TRBJ2-1; 11 nucleotides match TRBD2. The V gene's germline CDR1 is MGHDK and CDR2 SYGVNS. This CDR3 has 14 residues. V shed 3 bases, J shed 7 bases, and the junction held 2 bases outside the gene matches. The CDR3 nucleotides are TGTGCCAGCAGTGACAGACTAGCGGGGAATGAGCAGTTCTTC. This codes for CASSDRLAGNEQFF.

This clone appeared a few times. V gene TRBV28 combines with J gene TRBJ1-2; no definite D call. CDR3 length: 12 amino acids. Germline V gene data show CDR1 as MDHEN and CDR2 as SYDVKM. V lost 4 bases to trimming and J lost 5 bases, with 8 bases between them. The CDR3 coding sequence is TGTGCCAGCAGTTCCAAATCATATGGCTACACCTTC. This translates into CASSSKSYGYTF.

This clone was seen a handful of times. V gene TRBV5-1 combines with J gene TRBJ2-2; 12 nucleotides align to TRBD1. Germline CDR1 SGHRS, CDR2 YFSETQ. The CDR3 runs 16 residues. Trimming at V came to 6 bases and at J to 6 bases, leaving 9 bases not matched to a gene. This CDR3 is CASTEPGTGGPGELFF. The CDR3 bases are TGCGCCAGCACAGAACCCGGGACAGGGGGCCCCGGGGAGCTGTTTTTT.